Listed below are T cell receptor beta chains from one sample, sequenced in a study of T cells in Graves' hyperthyroidism and ophthalmopathy. TCRdb called the multiplex PCR reads again in MiXCR, with one record for every CDR3 protein. The sample consists of under 200,000 distinct CDR3 sequences, approximately 9% of them appearing once. Sample: blood. These receptors were taken from a woman between 18 and 30 years old with Graves' hyperthyroidism that later progressed to Graves' ophthalmopathy. Each CDR3 is given with its conserved first and last residue. The order of the fields is V gene, D gene, J gene, clone size, CDR3 protein, CDR3 DNA. The D gene is left open where the match is weak. Clone size, where shown, is once, few, many, or a class for clones that have expanded.

V gene: TRBV6-9; D gene: TRBD2; J gene: TRBJ2-5; clone size: NA; CDR3 protein: CASSYHGTSGSGRRETQYF; CDR3 DNA: TGTGCCAGCAGTTATCACGGGACTAGCGGGAGCGGGAGAAGGGAGACCCAGTACTTC
V gene: TRBV28; D gene: NA; J gene: TRBJ1-5; clone size: many; CDR3 protein: CASRRDTVAHQPQHF; CDR3 DNA: TGTGCCAGCAGAAGAGACACGGTTGCGCATCAGCCCCAGCATTTT
V gene: TRBV5-5; D gene: TRBD2; J gene: TRBJ2-1; clone size: many; CDR3 protein: CASSLTPLAGGPNEQFF; CDR3 DNA: TGTGCCAGCAGCTTGACTCCTTTAGCGGGAGGACCCAATGAGCAGTTCTTC
V gene: TRBV3-1; D gene: NA; J gene: TRBJ1-3; clone size: few; CDR3 protein: CASSDHGSGNTIYF; CDR3 DNA: TGTGCCAGCAGCGATCATGGCTCGGGAAACACCATATATTTT
V gene: TRBV25-1; D gene: NA; J gene: TRBJ1-4; clone size: few; CDR3 protein: CASSEDTAEKLFF; CDR3 DNA: TGTGCCAGCAGTGAAGACACAGCCGAAAAACTGTTTTTT
V gene: TRBV9; D gene: NA; J gene: TRBJ2-2; clone size: NA; CDR3 protein: CASSVGEWIGELFF; CDR3 DNA: TGTGCCAGCAGCGTGGGGGAGTGGATCGGGGAGCTGTTTTTT
V gene: TRBV14; D gene: TRBD2; J gene: TRBJ2-7; clone size: many; CDR3 protein: CASSDSSGKGEQYF; CDR3 DNA: TGTGCCAGCAGCGACTCTAGCGGGAAAGGCGAGCAGTACTTC
V gene: TRBV5-6; D gene: TRBD2; J gene: TRBJ2-1; clone size: NA; CDR3 protein: CASSLAGTNYNEQFF; CDR3 DNA: TGTGCCAGCAGCTTGGCGGGGACTAACTACAATGAGCAGTTCTTC
V gene: TRBV30; D gene: TRBD1; J gene: TRBJ2-1; clone size: many; CDR3 protein: CAWSTVTGSNEQFF; CDR3 DNA: TGTGCCTGGAGTACAGTGACAGGGTCGAATGAGCAGTTCTTC
V gene: TRBV4-2; D gene: NA; J gene: TRBJ2-2; clone size: many; CDR3 protein: CASSQDVGAVGELFF; CDR3 DNA: TGTGCCAGCAGCCAAGACGTGGGTGCGGTCGGGGAGCTGTTTTTT
V gene: TRBV4-1; D gene: NA; J gene: TRBJ2-7; clone size: many; CDR3 protein: CASSQGIGGGYEQYF; CDR3 DNA: TGCGCCAGCAGCCAAGGGATCGGGGGCGGCTACGAGCAGTACTTC
V gene: TRBV19; D gene: NA; J gene: TRBJ2-7; clone size: NA; CDR3 protein: CASSKDSWATYEQYF; CDR3 DNA: TGTGCCAGTAGTAAAGACTCGTGGGCTACCTACGAGCAGTACTTC
V gene: TRBV7-9; D gene: NA; J gene: TRBJ2-4; clone size: few; CDR3 protein: CASSIRTATKNIQYF; CDR3 DNA: TGTGCCAGCAGCATAAGGACAGCCACCAAAAACATTCAGTACTTC
V gene: TRBV6-1; D gene: NA; J gene: TRBJ2-3; clone size: NA; CDR3 protein: CAAHPGEGGMTDTQYF; CDR3 DNA: TGTGCCGCCCATCCGGGCGAGGGGGGAATGACAGATACGCAGTATTTT
V gene: TRBV7-6; D gene: NA; J gene: TRBJ2-7; clone size: few; CDR3 protein: CASSSPSRSYEQYF; CDR3 DNA: TGTGCCAGCAGCTCACCCAGCCGTTCCTACGAGCAGTACTTC
V gene: TRBV28; D gene: TRBD1; J gene: TRBJ2-1; clone size: many; CDR3 protein: CASTPYGQGNPTDNEQFF; CDR3 DNA: TGTGCCAGCACCCCTTATGGACAGGGAAACCCTACGGACAATGAGCAGTTCTTC
V gene: TRBV20-1; D gene: NA; J gene: TRBJ1-2; clone size: many; CDR3 protein: CSGLEWVHGYTF; CDR3 DNA: TGCAGTGGGTTGGAATGGGTTCATGGCTACACCTTC
V gene: TRBV20-1; D gene: NA; J gene: TRBJ2-5; clone size: many; CDR3 protein: CSARDDGQRETQYF; CDR3 DNA: TGCAGTGCTAGAGATGACGGTCAAAGGGAGACCCAGTACTTC
V gene: TRBV6-1; D gene: TRBD1; J gene: TRBJ1-1; clone size: NA; CDR3 protein: CASNPSGQGALTEAFF; CDR3 DNA: TGTGCCAGCAACCCCAGCGGACAGGGGGCTTTGACTGAAGCTTTCTTT
V gene: TRBV29-1; D gene: TRBD2; J gene: TRBJ2-7; clone size: many; CDR3 protein: CSVAVASGSYEQYF; CDR3 DNA: TGCAGCGTTGCCGTGGCTAGCGGATCCTACGAGCAGTACTTC
V gene: TRBV7-2; D gene: TRBD1; J gene: TRBJ2-7; clone size: many; CDR3 protein: CASSLTTGGFYEQYF; CDR3 DNA: TGTGCCAGCAGCCTTACCACAGGGGGCTTCTACGAGCAGTACTTC
V gene: TRBV4-1; D gene: TRBD1; J gene: TRBJ2-7; clone size: few; CDR3 protein: CASSQAGRGLYEQYF; CDR3 DNA: TGCGCCAGCAGCCAAGCCGGCAGGGGGCTATACGAGCAGTACTTC
V gene: TRBV20-1; D gene: NA; J gene: TRBJ2-7; clone size: NA; CDR3 protein: CSASRDSRRQYF; CDR3 DNA: TGCAGTGCTAGCCGGGACTCGCGACGGCAGTACTTC
V gene: TRBV19; D gene: TRBD2; J gene: TRBJ2-4; clone size: NA; CDR3 protein: CASSTGTSGGHIQYF; CDR3 DNA: TGTGCCAGTAGTACCGGGACTAGCGGGGGACACATTCAGTACTTC
V gene: TRBV30; D gene: NA; J gene: TRBJ1-1; clone size: once; CDR3 protein: CACSVRKGSFEAFF; CDR3 DNA: TGTGCCTGCAGTGTACGTAAAGGTAGTTTTGAGGCTTTCTTT
V gene: TRBV11-1; D gene: NA; J gene: TRBJ2-1; clone size: many; CDR3 protein: CASSLAGGPYNEQFF; CDR3 DNA: TGTGCCAGCAGCTTAGCGGGAGGCCCCTACAATGAGCAGTTCTTC
V gene: TRBV2; D gene: TRBD1; J gene: TRBJ1-1; clone size: many; CDR3 protein: CASKHRGPEAFF; CDR3 DNA: TGTGCCAGCAAACACAGGGGGCCTGAAGCTTTCTTT
V gene: TRBV12-3/TRBV12-4; D gene: TRBD1; J gene: TRBJ2-1; clone size: many; CDR3 protein: CASRPRTGTFHEQFF; CDR3 DNA: TGTGCCAGCAGGCCTAGGACAGGGACCTTCCATGAGCAGTTCTTC
V gene: TRBV5-1; D gene: TRBD1; J gene: TRBJ1-2; clone size: few; CDR3 protein: CASSPGQGDNGYTF; CDR3 DNA: TGCGCCAGCAGCCCAGGACAGGGAGATAATGGCTACACCTTC
V gene: TRBV30; D gene: TRBD2; J gene: TRBJ2-3; clone size: many; CDR3 protein: CASRPGLADTQYF; CDR3 DNA: TGTGCCTCTCGACCGGGACTAGCAGATACGCAGTATTTT